This TCR beta chain was observed in a study of blood T cell repertoires in COVID-19. In the authors' workflow: Scientists estimated how many nucleated cells there were by amplifying reference gene primers. Profiled with immunoSEQ multiplex PCR; TCRdb holds only in-frame clones, not every one. The DNA was the basis for D and trimming; V, J and clone size are from that table. The sample has roughly 69,000 clones, roughly 88% seen once. V was pared by 0 bases and J by 3 bases, with 1 base of the junction left unmatched. The CDR3 covers 14 residues. Germline V lookup: CDR1 MNHNS, CDR2 SASEGT. The sequence came from a human donor in a cohort sampled during active COVID-19. This chain joins TRBV6-1 and TRBJ2-7; 8 bases align to TRBD2. Sample: peripheral blood. As DNA, the CDR3 is TGTGCCAGCAGTGAAGCCACTAGCGGCTACGAGCAGTACTTC. Translated, it gives CASSEATSGYEQYF.